The entry below describes one T cell receptor beta chain. This clone was observed a handful of times. The antigen it recognizes is unknown. It has no much larger one-base neighbor in the sample; base qualities were not kept. The entry originates in a study of cytomegalovirus exposure and HLA in healthy donors (dated by TCRdb to about 2017). With respect to the entire study: According to an earlier analysis of a few hundred of the donors, about 190 million T cells yielded 95 million to 140 million unique TCR beta sequences and 250 to 350 Gb of sequence data. An early release that covered about 600 HLA-typed donors contained about 300 gigabases of sequencing data and 65 million to 100 million unique TCR sequences. Of the approximately 370 genotyped donors, 75% to 85% were placed in the genetic ancestry cluster associated with self-reported Caucasian donors. The study was designed to test whether signatures of past pathogen exposure could be identified by cataloging public T cell receptors. The study used immunosequencing to profile the T cell repertoires of 666 subjects and linked those repertoires to cytomegalovirus serostatus. In addition to the first cohort of several hundred subjects, a separate validation cohort of approximately 110 different subjects was used. To predict cytomegalovirus infection status, the study brought together high-throughput TCR immunosequencing, statistical association of individual TCRs with disease status, and machine learning. In a later analysis, previously published TCR beta repertoires from about 670 donors were re-analyzed and high-resolution HLA genotyping was added so that TCR occurrence patterns could be studied. Rather than drawing on any new phenotypic data, the later analysis identified candidate immune exposures from TCR beta sequences and the way those sequences occurred across donors. To decide whether each TCR beta V gene segment behaved as functional or pseudogenic, an earlier analysis of approximately 620 of the donors relied on high-throughput TCR beta sequencing. Alongside the repertoire data, information on donor age, sex, ethnicity and CMV serostatus was compiled. A later genetic analysis used genome-wide SNP genotypes for 398 of the 666 donors, treating that subset as a discovery cohort. All discovery cohort repertoires had been generated using a single sequencing platform. HLA typing covered class I and class II loci at four-digit resolution. Typing coverage differed by locus: A, B, C, DRB1 and DQB1 were typed in about 620-630 donors, DQA1 in roughly 500, DPA1 in 600 to 610, and DPB1 in approximately 450. Roughly five DR-DQ haplotypes were handled as single units for association and clustering, since linkage in the cohort was strong. Among 300 to 500 genotyped donors of the cohort, an average of approximately 240,000 unique TCR beta nucleotide sequences was sequenced per donor, of which 15% to 20% were non-productive.

The library was generated by the immunoSEQ multiplex PCR assay. The multiplex PCR relied on a mix of 60 forward primers for TCR Vbeta segments and 13 reverse primers for TCR Jbeta segments. The CDR3 region of rearranged TCR beta genes was amplified from genomic DNA by a multiplex PCR assay. Amplified TCR beta libraries were sequenced as 87-base-pair reads on the Illumina HiSeq System. The paper's processing steps were these. In a later analysis, 80 million or so unique TCR beta chains were counted across the 500 to 700 repertoires, and around 11 million of these chains were shared by at least two donors. Raw reads were error-corrected and collapsed into unique sequences by a nearest-neighbor algorithm in which closely related sequences were merged to remove PCR and sequencing errors. To assign V, D and J gene segments, CDR3 sequences were aligned to IMGT reference sequences. For a sequence to be retained, a match of at least six nucleotides was required to both a V gene segment and a J gene segment. A rearrangement counted as productive if the CDR3 had no stop codons and remained in frame with V and J, and every other rearrangement counted as non-productive. Following IMGT convention, CDR3 was defined as the stretch from the second conserved V-encoded cysteine to the conserved J-encoded phenylalanine. Sequences without an unambiguous match to a single V gene segment were excluded from the earlier analysis of several hundred of the donors. In an earlier analysis of about 590 of the donors, a V segment was called functional when productive rearrangements were above 56.7%, and segregating when the standard deviation between donors exceeded 5%. A statistical classification framework was developed to diagnose cytomegalovirus status using the catalog of TCR beta chain sequences. In a later analysis, TCR nucleotide sequences were compared against IMGT/GENE-DB human TR gene sequences so that V and J genes could be assigned. Using the TCRdist pipeline, a later analysis assigned CDR3 sequences along with most-parsimonious VDJ recombination scenarios. A later analysis defined each TCR beta chain by its CDR3 amino acid sequence plus V-gene family, and excluded reads lacking a unique V-gene family. A later analysis removed roughly 590 highly shared, low-generation-probability nucleotide sequences to deal with suspected cross-contamination and a sequencing artifact. In a later analysis, a clonal expansion index was calculated for each public chain from normalized within-repertoire ranks of inferred template counts. Generation probabilities in a later analysis came from a VDJ recombination model fitted to out-of-frame rearrangements, and those results were checked against IGoR. Hypergeometric tests were used in a later analysis to score TCR-TCR, TCR-HLA and TCR-CMV co-occurrence, with a repertoire-size bias correction applied to the TCR pairs. To estimate false discovery rates, a later analysis permuted the HLA or CMV assignments 20 times. In a later analysis, co-occurring TCRs were grouped with DBSCAN, and TCRdist sequence similarity was added when clustering was performed within HLA-allele-positive subsets. Repertoires with fewer than 30,000 or more than 120,000 public chains were left out of co-occurrence clustering, as were roughly five repertoires with anomalous nucleotide sharing. TCRdb provides this immuneACCESS table in a form limited to in-frame rearrangements. Some clones are lacking; in checked studies, under half of them reflect an unresolved V gene, and why the rest are absent is not known. V and J calls and clone size are as listed in that table; D and trimming were resolved from the DNA. The sample profile shows 140,000 or so clones; about 72% of them were found once. Clones ranked in the top ten supply approximately 4.3% of the sample.

There are 14 amino acids in the CDR3, from cysteine to phenylalanine inclusive. The entry retains the CDR3 DNA only, 42 bases that are in frame from base 1. The junction shows trimming of 2 bases on V and 7 bases on J, and the gene matches do not reach 8 bases of it. CDR1 SGHVS and CDR2 FQNEAQ are derived from the germline V gene. The cohort consisted of approximately 670 healthy bone marrow donors. At the time of sampling, every cohort member was nominally healthy, though immune exposures that went unrecorded were likely present. The donor was CMV seronegative and belonged to the group of 320 or so seronegative cohort members. A peripheral blood sample was provided by each donor, and peripheral blood mononuclear cells were used for TCR beta sequencing. The Qiagen DNeasy Blood Extraction Kit was used to extract genomic DNA from the blood cell samples. Results and caveats for the whole study, not just this receptor: A later genetic analysis associated a missense DCLRE1C variant with V-gene and J-gene trimming of TCR beta chains, and an independent cohort replicated the association. In a later analysis, TCR association rates were found to vary across HLA loci, with the most associated TCRs seen for DRB1 alleles and the fewest for HLA-C alleles. Broadly in line with IMGT annotations, most TCR beta V segments showed up in productive rearrangements about 87% or about 30% of the time in an earlier analysis of 587 of the donors. According to the authors, the approach could potentially be generalized to other disease states and immunological phenotypes. About 17 rarely observed V segments, including chromosome 9 orphons, were excluded from the earlier analysis of approximately 500 of the donors because counts were too low. In both the original and validation cohorts, the classifier was reported to diagnose cytomegalovirus status with high specificity and sensitivity. This cohort had only TCR beta chains sequenced, and the lack of alpha or paired-chain data limited which features could be detected. Some IMGT-functional V segments, including TRBV6-2 and TRBV6-3, could not be told apart with the 87-base-pair reads, so those segments were excluded. A later analysis reported that several top co-occurrence clusters appeared linked to parvovirus B19, influenza, CMV and Epstein-Barr virus. Linkage disequilibrium might explain the correlated functional status among segregating V segments, but an unknown experimental factor could not be excluded. A few of the identified cytomegalovirus-associated TCR beta chains were confirmed in vitro to be specific for cytomegalovirus antigens. HLA typing was unavailable for some donors at each locus, so association tests used only the typed subset. A group of highly shared sequence variants was considered likely to be a technical artifact of the sequencing pipeline. Most TCR sequences were seen in very few donors, while some public TCRs were found in many individuals. Specific HLA alleles were associated with over 15,000 TCR beta sequences at a false discovery rate of 0.05 in a later analysis. A later analysis found that most CMV-associated TCR beta chains appeared HLA-restricted, with HLA associations seemingly driven largely by CMV exposure. For the cohort, immune exposure information was limited to CMV serostatus. In a later analysis, HLA-associated TCR beta chains were found to be more clonally expanded and to have lower generation probabilities than equally common non-associated chains. A total of about 180 TCR beta chains were listed by the study as associated with cytomegalovirus. When HLA alleles, especially DR and DQ, strongly co-occurred, attributing TCR associations to individual alleles was difficult. A further reported finding was that TCR beta sequences accurately predicted the HLA-A and HLA-B alleles for most subjects in the first cohort. A later genetic analysis reported fewer N-insertions in productive TCRs among donors in an Asian-associated ancestry cluster than the roughly 720-donor mean. Presence/absence analyses assumed roughly uniform sequencing depth across donors, an assumption that may not hold.

This chain joins TRBV7-8 to TRBJ2-7; TRBD2 lines up with 7 middle nucleotides. The clonotype originates from a man in his sixties in good health and CMV-seronegative. The sequenced material came from PBMCs. Here is the DNA: TGTGCCAGCAGCTTACTCGGACCGGGGGGAGAGCAGTACTTC. It translates to CASSLLGPGGEQYF. The entire variable domain, with the stretches around the CDR3 drawn from the reference TRBV7-8 and TRBJ2-7 proteins, is GAGVSQSPRYKVAKRGQDVALRCDPISGHVSLFWYQQALGQGPEFLTYFQNEAQLDKSGLPSDRFFAERPEGSVSTLKIQRTQQEDSAVYLCASSLLGPGGEQYFGPGTRLTVT.